The 21 T cell receptor beta chains given below trace back to one sample, sequenced in a study of cytomegalovirus exposure and HLA in healthy donors. Primers included in the PCR were 60 Vbeta and 13 Jbeta primers. Assay used: immunoSEQ multiplex PCR; TCRdb lists only in-frame clones, some missing. The sample comprises under 150,000 clones, 79% of which are singletons, and roughly 2% rests with the top ten. The sequenced sample was PBMCs. These receptors came from a young man in good health and CMV-seronegative.

The rearrangement links TRBV7-6 to TRBJ2-3; 8 bases line up with TRBD2. Germline CDR1 SGHVS, CDR2 FNYEAQ. The CDR3 runs 18 residues. Trimming at V came to 5 bases and at J to 1 base, leaving 14 bases not matched to a gene. In DNA form, the CDR3 reads TGTGCCAGCAGCCTAGGGTTAGCGGGGCCATCTGGCACAGATACGCAGTATTTT. This sequence encodes CASSLGLAGPSGTDTQYF.

The V gene is TRBV29-1, the J gene TRBJ2-7; 8 nucleotides align to TRBD1. V trimming: 7 bases; J trimming: 5 bases; junction bases outside the gene matches: 7. The germline V gene encodes CDR1 SQVTM and CDR2 ANQGSEA. The CDR3 contains 12 residues. The CDR3 region is CSGQGAYDEQYF. CDR3 sequence (DNA): TGCAGCGGGCAGGGGGCATACGACGAGCAGTACTTC.

The rearrangement uses TRBV9 and TRBJ2-5; 7 bases match TRBD2. Trimming cost V 6 bases and J 5 bases; bases outside gene matches: 13. The germline V gene encodes CDR1 SGDLS and CDR2 YYNGEE. This CDR3 has 15 residues. The CDR3 nucleotides are TGTGCCAGCAACGGGGGAGGGGCGGTTGGGGAGACCCAGTACTTC. Translating it yields CASNGGGAVGETQYF.

This sequence joins TRBV5-4 and TRBJ2-5; TRBD2 aligns across 12 bases. With the DNA end fitting TRBJ2-7 better, the J assignment may be wrong. The V gene's germline CDR1 is SGHNT and CDR2 YYREEE (reference sequence). CDR3 length: 14 residues. The chain's CDR3 is CASTLAGGPHEQYF. CDR3 nucleotides: TGTGCCAGCACCCTAGCGGGAGGGCCCCACGAGCAGTACTTC.

The rearrangement uses TRBV25-1 and TRBJ1-4, with TRBD1 matching over 7 bases. The CDR3 runs 15 residues. The junction had 6 bases not matched to a gene; V was cut back by 4 bases and J by 4 bases. Germline V gives CDR1 MGHDK, CDR2 SYGVNS. The CDR3 DNA sequence: TGTGCCAGCAGTGGCTCACAGGGGCATAATGAAAAACTGTTTTTT. Translated: CASSGSQGHNEKLFF.

The V gene is TRBV18, the J gene TRBJ2-7; a possible D gene is TRBD2 (5 bases). The germline V and J ends were trimmed by 2 bases and 5 bases, with 10 bases remaining between them. The CDR3 totals 13 residues. Looked up from germline, CDR1 is KGHSH and CDR2 is LQKENI. The DNA of the CDR3 is TGTGCCAGCTCACCAAGTTCCGGGGACGAGCAGTACTTC. This translates into CASSPSSGDEQYF. Variable domain in full (rest from reference TRBV18 and TRBJ2-7): NAGVMQNPRHLVRRRGQEARLRCSPMKGHSHVYWYRQLPEEGLKFMVYLQKENIIDESGMPKERFSAEFPKEGPSILRIQQVVRGDSAAYFCASSPSSGDEQYFGPGTRLTVT.

This chain connects TRBV7-3 to TRBJ2-1; TRBD2 aligns across 10 bases. The CDR3 has 14 amino acids. Germline CDR1 reads SGHTA; CDR2 reads FQGTGA. V lost 5 bases, J lost 5 bases, and 3 bases stayed unmatched. CDR3 DNA: TGTGCCAGCAGCCCGGGACTAGCGAACAATGAGCAGTTCTTC. It is translated as CASSPGLANNEQFF.

This clone was detected only a few times. The chain is built from TRBV27 and TRBJ1-5, with 7 bases that match TRBD1. V dropped 3 bases and J dropped 5; count of bases not matched to a gene: 4. Germline V gene data show CDR1 as MNHEY and CDR2 as SMNVEV (reference sequence). The CDR3 spans 14 residues. The CDR3 is CASSFGRGDQPQHF. The DNA for the CDR3 is TGTGCCAGCAGTTTTGGCAGGGGGGATCAGCCCCAGCATTTT.

The chain combines TRBV28 with TRBJ1-3; D is uncertain. The CDR3 contains 12 residues. CDR1 and CDR2 (germline): MDHEN, SYDVKM. V was cut by 5 bases and J by 4 bases, with 6 bases left in between. In nucleotides, the CDR3 is TGTGCCAGCAGTCACGAGGGAAACACCATATATTTT. It codes for CASSHEGNTIYF.

This chain joins TRBV6-5 and TRBJ1-3, with D perhaps matching TRBD1 (5 bases). The CDR3 totals 16 residues. V was trimmed by 2 bases and J by 13 bases, leaving 24 bases between them. Germline lookup yields CDR1 MNHEY and CDR2 SVGAGI. The CDR3 DNA reads as TGTGCCAGCAGTTACAACCCCACCCCCGACAACACAGGAATATATTTT. Its protein product is CASSYNPTPDNTGIYF.

The rearrangement uses TRBV4-1 and TRBJ2-3; tentatively, D is TRBD1 (6 bases). The CDR3 is made up of 15 amino acids. Trimming pared 3 bases from V and 1 base from J, leaving 11 bases between. Germline CDR1 reads MGHRA; CDR2 reads YSYEKL. DNA for the CDR3: TGCGCCAGCAGCCAGAGGGGGAGTGGCACAGATACGCAGTATTTT. Translated: CASSQRGSGTDTQYF.

With regard to this clone: Sequence at one end of the junction differs from germline and may be a read error. The genes are TRBV2 and TRBJ2-3; 7 bases are shared with TRBD1. Germline CDR1 reads SNHLY; CDR2 reads FYNNEI. This CDR3 spans 14 amino acids. CDR3 loop: CASREGQNTDTQYF. The CDR3 nucleotides are TGTGCCAGCCGTGAGGGACAGAACACAGATACGCAGTATTTT.

This clone has a handful of counts. This chain links TRBV7-2 with TRBJ1-3; no clear D gene. The CDR3 spans 16 residues. Germline values: CDR1 SGHTA, CDR2 FQGNSA. V was pared by 1 base and J by 4 bases, with 14 bases between. The CDR3 loop reads CASSLVPGAAGNTIYF. The DNA of the CDR3 is TGTGCCAGCAGCTTAGTCCCAGGAGCGGCGGGAAACACCATATATTTT.

The chain is built from TRBV2 and TRBJ2-7; no definite D call. V gave up 3 bases and J gave up 3 bases, with 12 bases separating them. From germline, CDR1 is SNHLY and CDR2 FYNNEI. This CDR3 region has 14 residues. The CDR3 DNA follows: TGTGCCAGCAGTGAGCTACAGTACCTCTACGAGCAGTACGTC. Protein: CASSELQYLYEQYV.

V gene TRBV10-3 combines with J gene TRBJ2-7, with 12 nucleotides matching TRBD1. Trimming at V came to 7 bases and at J to 6 bases, leaving 7 bases not matched to a gene. The CDR3 extends over 14 amino acids. Germline CDR1 is ENHRY and CDR2 is SYGVKD. This CDR3 is CAITQGQGAGEQYF. The CDR3 DNA sequence: TGTGCCATCACCCAGGGACAGGGGGCGGGCGAGCAGTACTTC.

This clone was counted only a few times. The chain recombines TRBV6-5 with TRBJ1-1; the D is unclear. Germline CDR1 and CDR2: MNHEY and SVGAGI. There are 15 residues in the CDR3. V gave up 7 bases and J gave up 1 base, with 16 bases separating them. CDR3 sequence reads: CASIRTPSGNTEAFF. In nucleotides, the CDR3 is TGTGCCAGCATCAGGACTCCCTCCGGGAACACTGAAGCTTTCTTT.

There are a few counts of this clone. The chain combines TRBV7-9 with TRBJ1-1; TRBD1 might be the D (6 bases). Trimming took 5 bases from V and 2 from J, leaving 12 bases between them. CDR1 SEHNR and CDR2 FQNEAQ come from the germline V gene (reference sequence). The CDR3 is made up of 14 amino acids. DNA for the CDR3: TGTGCCAGCAGCCTATCAGGGGCTAACACTGAAGCTTTCTTT. Translation gives CASSLSGANTEAFF.

The chain joins TRBV4-2 to TRBJ2-1, with TRBD2 matching 11 bases. The CDR3 consists of 16 residues. Germline CDR1 reads LGHNA; CDR2 reads YNFKEQ. V trimming: 4 bases; J trimming: 3 bases; junction bases outside the gene matches: 5. DNA for the CDR3: TGTGCCAGCAGCCGGCCCGGGACTAGCGGCTACAATGAGCAGTTCTTC. This encodes CASSRPGTSGYNEQFF.

V usage is TRBV18 and J usage is TRBJ2-2, with TRBD2 matching over 9 bases. Germline CDR1 and CDR2: KGHSH and LQKENI. V dropped 3 bases and J dropped 0; count of bases not matched to a gene: 5. The CDR3 has 17 amino acids. Here the CDR3 DNA reads TGTGCCAGCTCACCGGGACTAGCACTAACGAACACCGGGGAGCTGTTTTTT. This translates into CASSPGLALTNTGELFF.

The rearrangement links TRBV12-5 to TRBJ1-5; D is possibly TRBD1 (6 bases). V shed 3 bases and J shed 3 bases, with 12 bases lying between them. Germline values: CDR1 LGHNT, CDR2 FRNRAP. The CDR3 is 15 amino acids. Here the CDR3 DNA reads TGTGCTAGTGGTTTAGGCAGGGGCGTCAATCAGCCCCAGCATTTT. Protein sequence: CASGLGRGVNQPQHF.

This clone was seen only a few times. The chain joins TRBV27 to TRBJ1-1; TRBD1 agrees at 7 bases. The junction had 8 bases not matched to a gene; V was cut back by 5 bases and J by 5 bases. The CDR3 spans 14 residues. Germline CDR1 MNHEY, CDR2 SMNVEV (reference sequence). The CDR3: CASSPHRGGTEAFF. In nucleotides, the CDR3 is TGTGCCAGCAGTCCACACAGGGGTGGGACTGAAGCTTTCTTT.